The sequence of this T cell receptor beta chain was determined in a study of blood T cells in healthy people across ages. Sample-barcoded 5' priming and a J-beta primer mix drove a second PCR of about 6 to 12 cycles. Template switching added a 12-random-nucleotide identifier to every cDNA molecule. One entry per CDR3 protein results from TCRdb running MiXCR on the 5' RACE reads. This table has around 1,600,000 distinct CDR3 sequences, about 42% appearing once. The table lists this clonotype with a count of one. Trimming cost V 3 bases and J 5 bases, with 8 bases left between them. The CDR3 extends over 12 amino acids. Per the germline V gene, CDR1 is SGHKS and CDR2 is YYEKEE (reference sequence).

The specimen sequenced was blood. This TCR derives from a young woman in good health. The chain links TRBV5-5 to TRBJ1-1; D gene uncertain. CDR3 bases: TGTGCCAGCAGCTGGGTCAGGACTGAAGCTTTCTTT. As protein: CASSWVRTEAFF.